Presented here are 8 T cell receptor beta chains from one specimen sequenced in a study of blood T cell repertoires in COVID-19 (dated by TCRdb to 2018 to 2021). Libraries were prepared through the immunoSEQ multiplex PCR assay. TCRdb took this table from immuneACCESS and kept in-frame rearrangements with V and J called. Such tables lack part of the clones; where checked against another copy, unresolved V genes explain under half of the gap, and the rest is unexplained. The table for this sample lists around 80,000 clones; 80% of them were counted only once. Around 4.8% of the sample rests with the top ten. The sample was peripheral blood. The receptors were sampled from a woman in her seventies with acute or convalescent COVID-19.

CDR3 sequence: CASSYSLIWFHYGYTF. CDR3 nucleotides: TGTGCCAGCAGTTACTCACTAATCTGGTTTCACTATGGCTACACCTTC. The chain recombines TRBV6-5 with TRBJ1-2; D not certain. The CDR3 loop spans 16 amino acids. The V end was cut by 0 bases, the J end by 3 bases, with 14 bases between. Germline CDR1 and CDR2: MNHEY and SVGAGI.

The genes are TRBV6-6 and TRBJ1-4; no clear D. V dropped 2 bases and J dropped 5 bases, with 12 bases sitting between them. The CDR3 length is 15 residues. CDR1 is MNHNY and CDR2 is SVGAGI in the germline V gene (reference sequence). CDR3 bases: TGTGCCAGCAGTTACGAGGGCAGACCAAATGAAAAACTGTTTTTT. It specifies CASSYEGRPNEKLFF.

Here the CDR3 DNA reads TGTGCCAGTAGCGACTGGACAGGGCTGGCCTATGGCTACACCTTC. Amino acids: CASSDWTGLAYGYTF. The rearrangement links TRBV19 to TRBJ1-2; 8 bases match TRBD1. The CDR3 sequence is 15 residues long. With V trimmed by 6 bases and J by 4 bases, 10 bases remained unmatched. The germline gives CDR1 LNHDA, CDR2 SQIVND (reference sequence).

The rearrangement uses TRBV4-2 and TRBJ2-2; maybe TRBD1 (6 bases). Germline loops: CDR1 LGHNA, CDR2 YNFKEQ. This CDR3 contains 16 residues. Deletions cut 5 bases from V and 0 bases from J, with 13 bases between. CDR3 amino acids: CASSYMTGSNTGELFF. The CDR3 DNA reads TGTGCCAGCAGCTATATGACAGGTTCGAACACCGGGGAGCTGTTTTTT.

The chain is built from TRBV2 and TRBJ2-2, with a tentative D call TRBD2 (5 bases). The CDR3 runs 14 residues. Germline V CDR1 and CDR2: SNHLY, FYNNEI. The ends were cut back, 7 bases at V and 1 base at J, with 10 bases in the middle. CDR3 DNA: TGTGCCAGCAAACCCGCGGGGAACACCGGGGAGCTGTTTTTT. Its translation: CASKPAGNTGELFF.

The rearrangement uses TRBV2 and TRBJ2-3, with TRBD2 matching 11 bases. CDR1 and CDR2 (germline): SNHLY, FYNNEI. V trimming: 6 bases; J trimming: 1 base; junction bases outside the gene matches: 15. This CDR3 comprises 19 residues. CDR3 loop: CASSEGGASGGRGTDTQYF. The CDR3 bases are TGTGCCAGCAGCGAGGGTGGCGCTAGCGGGGGGCGGGGCACAGATACGCAGTATTTT. Combining the CDR3 with reference TRBV2 and TRBJ2-3 gives the whole variable domain EPEVTQTPSHQVTQMGQEVILRCVPISNHLYFYWYRQILGQKVEFLVSFYNNEISEKSEIFDDQFSVERPDGSNFTLKIRSTKLEDSAMYFCASSEGGASGGRGTDTQYFGPGTRLTVL.

This chain connects TRBV10-3 to TRBJ2-7; 10 nucleotides align to TRBD2. The CDR3 loop spans 17 amino acids. Germline CDR1 ENHRY, CDR2 SYGVKD. V was clipped by 0 bases and J by 4 bases; unmatched bases: 9. The CDR3 loop is CAISESRTSGASYEQYF. CDR3 sequence (DNA): TGTGCCATCAGTGAGTCGAGGACTAGCGGAGCATCTTACGAGCAGTACTTC.

This sequence joins TRBV5-1 and TRBJ2-3, with D possibly being TRBD2 (6 bases). V was shortened by 0 bases and J by 4 bases, with 9 bases between the two germline ends. The CDR3 has 14 amino acids. Germline CDR1 and CDR2: SGHRS and YFSETQ. The CDR3 nucleotides are TGCGCCAGCAGCTTGGACTGGGGGGCAGATACGCAGTATTTT. The encoded protein is CASSLDWGADTQYF.